Shown below are 26 T cell receptor beta chains from a single sample sequenced in a study of T-cell memory formation after mild COVID-19. TCRdb re-analysed the 5' RACE reads in MiXCR, keeping a single row per CDR3 protein. The sample lists around 420,000 distinct CDR3 sequences, 24% seen once, with 8.5% to 9% in the top ten. The specimen sequenced was PBMCs or a T cell subset sorted from them (not recorded which). The receptors come from an adult woman who had mild COVID-19 (a few samples of this study predate the infection). Cell type and time point are not known.

This clonotype was counted at least ten times. The chain couples TRBV12-3 or TRBV12-4 to TRBJ2-7, with D tentatively TRBD1 (5 bases). This CDR3 has 14 amino acids. The ends were cut back, 2 bases at V and 1 base at J, with 9 bases in the middle. The DNA of the CDR3 is TGTGCCAGCAGTTTATCCCAGGGTTCCTACGAGCAGTACTTC. Amino acid sequence: CASSLSQGSYEQYF.

This clonotype has just a few counts. In DNA, the CDR3 is TGTGCCAGCAGCTACGGGGGGACGAACACCGGGGAGCTGTTTTTT. It encodes CASSYGGTNTGELFF. The chain combines TRBV7-8 with TRBJ2-2; 7 bases fit TRBD2. The CDR3 totals 15 residues. V was clipped by 4 bases and J by 0 bases; unmatched bases: 2. Per the germline V gene, CDR1 is SGHVS and CDR2 is FQNEAQ. The complete variable domain, with remaining parts taken from reference TRBV7-8 and TRBJ2-2, reads GAGVSQSPRYKVAKRGQDVALRCDPISGHVSLFWYQQALGQGPEFLTYFQNEAQLDKSGLPSDRFFAERPEGSVSTLKIQRTQQEDSAVYLCASSYGGTNTGELFFGEGSRLTVL.

This clonotype was recorded many times. The chain couples TRBV29-1 to TRBJ1-1, with 8 nucleotides matching TRBD1. Looked up from germline, CDR1 is SQVTM and CDR2 is ANQGSEA. The CDR3 sequence is 11 residues long. Trimming at V came to 4 bases and at J to 6 bases, leaving 1 base not matched to a gene. The CDR3 nucleotides read TGCAGCGTTGCCAGGGGGCCTGAAGCTTTCTTT. This encodes CSVARGPEAFF.

This clonotype is a singleton in its sample. The chain is built from TRBV20-1 and TRBJ2-5; 10 nucleotides agree with TRBD1. Germline V lookup: CDR1 DFQATT, CDR2 SNEGSKA (reference sequence). The length of the CDR3 is 14 residues. The J segment lost 2 bases and the V segment lost 2 bases, leaving 2 bases of the junction unmatched. CDR3 residues: CSARPGQGQETQYF. The CDR3 DNA follows: TGCAGTGCTAGACCGGGACAGGGGCAAGAGACCCAGTACTTC.

The V and J genes are TRBV3-1 and TRBJ2-3; 7 bases are a match to TRBD2. CDR1 and CDR2 from the germline V gene are LGHDT and YNNKEL (reference sequence). The CDR3 spans 17 residues. J lost 2 bases, V lost 4 bases, and 12 bases had no gene match. The CDR3 loop is CASSPRTSGSLTDTQYF. CDR3 nucleotides: TGTGCCAGCAGCCCGCGGACTAGTGGGTCCCTCACAGATACGCAGTATTTT.

This chain links TRBV20-1 with TRBJ2-3; TRBD2 matches 9 bases. Germline CDR1 and CDR2: DFQATT and SNEGSKA (reference sequence). Trimming took 5 bases from V and 6 from J; bases not matched to a gene: 15. This CDR3 contains 16 residues. CDR3 in DNA: TGCAGTGCTCAGATGGCGGGAGGGCCTCCTGAGGATACGCAGTATTTT. It specifies CSAQMAGGPPEDTQYF.

This clonotype has only a few counts. The chain combines TRBV20-1 with TRBJ2-5; 10 nucleotides agree with TRBD1. Trimming took 7 bases from V and 3 from J; bases not matched to a gene: 8. CDR1 and CDR2 (germline): DFQATT, SNEGSKA (reference sequence). The CDR3 loop spans 14 amino acids. The CDR3 region is CSVQDRGVKETQYF. The CDR3 nucleotides read TGCAGTGTCCAGGACAGGGGGGTAAAAGAGACCCAGTACTTC.

This clonotype was counted a single time. This chain joins TRBV15 and TRBJ2-7; D remains ambiguous. Germline V gene data show CDR1 as LNHNV and CDR2 as YYDKDF (reference sequence). Trimming took 4 bases from V and 3 from J, leaving 19 bases between them. This CDR3 is built from 16 residues. The CDR3 loop reads CATSTLMKAPSYEQYF. CDR3 DNA sequence: TGTGCCACCAGCACCCTAATGAAGGCACCGAGCTACGAGCAGTACTTC.

This clonotype has just a few counts. The chain couples TRBV5-4 to TRBJ2-5; 10 bases agree with TRBD1. Germline V gene lookup returns CDR1 SGHNT and CDR2 YYREEE (reference sequence). V was pared by 4 bases and J by 4 bases, with 4 bases of the junction left unmatched. The CDR3 is 14 amino acids. CDR3 bases: TGTGCCAGCAGCCCCTGGACAGGGGGAGAGACCCAGTACTTC. Its protein product is CASSPWTGGETQYF.

This chain connects TRBV7-3 to TRBJ2-3; TRBD2 might be the D (6 bases). The CDR3 sequence is 16 residues long. Looked up from germline, CDR1 is SGHTA and CDR2 is FQGTGA. Trimming removed 4 bases at V and 0 bases at J, with 14 bases between. The CDR3, as DNA: TGTGCCAGCAGCTCCCTGGGCGGGGTCAGCACAGATACGCAGTATTTT. Protein product: CASSSLGGVSTDTQYF.

The sample holds a few counts of this clonotype. The rearrangement joins TRBV4-3 to TRBJ2-7; tentatively, D is TRBD2 (6 bases). This CDR3 region has 13 residues. V lost 4 bases, J lost 6 bases, and 13 bases lay in between. Germline V gene lookup returns CDR1 LGHNA and CDR2 YSLEER. CDR3 sequence: CASSPTSFGEQYF. The CDR3 DNA is TGCGCCAGCAGCCCGACTAGTTTCGGCGAGCAGTACTTC.

This chain uses TRBV12-3 or TRBV12-4 with TRBJ2-7; no clear D gene. With 3 bases removed from V and 7 bases from J, the gap between germline ends came to 16 bases. This CDR3 has 14 residues. This CDR3 is CASSFGPPTKEQYF. The CDR3 DNA reads as TGTGCCAGCAGTTTCGGCCCCCCAACGAAGGAGCAGTACTTC.

This rearrangement joins TRBV7-2 to TRBJ2-2; D is possibly TRBD1 (6 bases). Per germline, CDR1 SGHTA and CDR2 FQGNSA. The CDR3 covers 16 residues. Deletions cut 5 bases from V and 5 bases from J, with 18 bases between. CDR3 amino acids: CASSLSGARVTGELFF. As DNA, the CDR3 is TGTGCCAGCAGCCTCTCAGGGGCGCGGGTAACCGGGGAGCTGTTTTTT.

The chain combines TRBV6-1 with TRBJ2-7; D remains unclear. V was shortened by 5 bases and J by 4 bases, with 15 bases between the two germline ends. Germline V lookup: CDR1 MNHNS, CDR2 SASEGT. The CDR3 spans 14 residues. The DNA for the CDR3 is TGTGCCAGCAGTTATTCCGGGCCACCATACGAGCAGTACTTC. The encoded protein is CASSYSGPPYEQYF.

The chain joins TRBV6-6 to TRBJ2-6; D remains ambiguous. This CDR3 has 16 residues. Trimming cost V 7 bases and J 4 bases, with 17 bases left between them. Germline V CDR1 and CDR2: MNHNY, SVGAGI (reference sequence). CDR3 DNA: TGTGCCAGCACCCGGTTAGGTGGAGCCGGGGCCAACGTCCTGACTTTC. Translation: CASTRLGGAGANVLTF.

The J gene is TRBJ2-1, the V gene TRBV24-1; the D call may be TRBD1 or TRBD2 (5 bases each). This CDR3 has 13 amino acids. V was cut by 1 base and J by 15 bases, with 15 bases left in between. Germline CDR1 reads KGHDR; CDR2 reads SFDVKD. The DNA for the CDR3 is TGTGCCACCAGTGATTTCTTGGGACGGGACGTGTTCTTC. This gives the protein CATSDFLGRDVFF.

In this sample, this clonotype turned up many times. V is TRBV5-1 and J is TRBJ1-1; D perhaps matches TRBD1 (5 bases). Trimming pared 3 bases from V and 4 bases from J, leaving 10 bases between. Germline CDR1 is SGHRS and CDR2 is YFSETQ. The CDR3 loop spans 13 amino acids. The CDR3 reads CASSSGGGTEAFF. CDR3 bases: TGCGCCAGCAGCTCGGGGGGTGGCACTGAAGCTTTCTTT.

About this clonotype itself: An end of the junction differs from the germline gene, which may be a read error. This sequence joins TRBV6-2 or TRBV6-3 and TRBJ2-5, with D uncertain. This CDR3 comprises 11 residues. CDR1 MNHEY and CDR2 SVGEGT come from the germline V gene. In DNA, the CDR3 is TGTGCCATCAGTAACGGGGAGACCCAGTACTTC. Protein: CAISNGETQYF.

This clonotype has a handful of counts. This chain uses TRBV24-1 with TRBJ2-5; the D gene is possibly TRBD2 (5 bases). V lost 3 bases, J lost 5 bases, and 12 bases lay in between. The CDR3 covers 14 residues. Germline V gene data show CDR1 as KGHDR and CDR2 as SFDVKD. CDR3 amino acids: CATSDPRGSETQYF. CDR3 bases: TGTGCCACCAGTGATCCGCGAGGGTCCGAGACCCAGTACTTC.

V is TRBV27 and J is TRBJ1-5; D ambiguous. Germline values: CDR1 MNHEY, CDR2 SMNVEV (reference sequence). The V and J ends lost 3 bases and 3 bases respectively, with 12 bases between them. The CDR3 extends over 15 amino acids. This chain's CDR3 is CASSFRNPFNQPQHF. Written as DNA, the CDR3 is TGTGCCAGCAGTTTTAGAAACCCCTTCAATCAGCCCCAGCATTTT.

This clonotype occurred many times. The gene calls are TRBV28 and TRBJ2-7; tentatively, D is TRBD1 (6 bases). The CDR3 length is 18 residues. V shed 4 bases and J shed 5 bases, with 27 bases lying between them. In germline, CDR1 is MDHEN, CDR2 SYDVKM. The CDR3 here is CASSSVFAKGQPLNEQYF. The CDR3 nucleotides are TGTGCCAGCAGTTCAGTTTTCGCCAAAGGACAGCCCCTAAACGAGCAGTACTTC.

This clonotype was counted between two and nine times. V usage is TRBV6-5 and J usage is TRBJ1-1; D might be TRBD1 (5 bases). In germline, CDR1 is MNHEY, CDR2 SVGAGI. With 2 bases removed from V and 0 bases from J, the gap between germline ends came to 16 bases. The CDR3 consists of 17 residues. The CDR3 bases are TGTGCCAGCAGTTACGGATTCATACAGGTCATGAACACTGAAGCTTTCTTT. The encoded protein is CASSYGFIQVMNTEAFF.

This clonotype has just a few counts. The chain employs TRBV5-1 and TRBJ2-1; D unclear. Deletions cut 0 bases from V and 4 bases from J, with 5 bases between. The CDR3 loop spans 13 amino acids. CDR1 and CDR2 (germline): SGHRS, YFSETQ. The CDR3 nucleotides are TGCGCCAGCAGCTTGGAATCGTACAATGAGCAGTTCTTC. As protein: CASSLESYNEQFF.

This clonotype was recorded a few times. The gene calls are TRBV25-1 and TRBJ2-1; maybe TRBD2 (5 bases). V gave up 4 bases and J gave up 6 bases, with 10 bases separating them. The CDR3 loop spans 13 amino acids. Germline assignment: CDR1 MGHDK and CDR2 SYGVNS. The chain's CDR3 is CASSGRGFNEQFF. In DNA form, the CDR3 reads TGTGCCAGCAGTGGAAGAGGGTTCAATGAGCAGTTCTTC.

This clonotype was seen more than once but under ten times. The J gene is TRBJ2-7, the V gene TRBV29-1, with 11 bases fitting TRBD1. The CDR3 runs to 15 residues. V lost 6 bases to trimming and J lost 5 bases; unmatched junction nucleotides: 12. Germline V gene lookup returns CDR1 SQVTM and CDR2 ANQGSEA. CDR3 nucleotides: TGCAGCGTCGCTAATCCGGACAGGGGGCAGGACGAGCAGTACTTC. Its protein is CSVANPDRGQDEQYF.

This clonotype has a handful of counts. V and J are TRBV4-3 and TRBJ2-1; tentatively, D is TRBD2 (5 bases). V was cut by 0 bases and J by 0 bases, with 12 bases left in between. The CDR3 is made up of 17 amino acids. Germline V gene lookup returns CDR1 LGHNA and CDR2 YSLEER. CDR3: CASSQESEGSSYNEQFF. In DNA form, the CDR3 reads TGCGCCAGCAGCCAAGAGTCCGAGGGCAGCTCCTACAATGAGCAGTTCTTC.